Presented here are 3 T cell receptor beta chains from one specimen sequenced in a study of blood T cell repertoires in COVID-19. Clones were sequenced by immunoSEQ multiplex PCR, and TCRdb holds only the in-frame ones, with some missing. Altogether some 70,000 clones are present, 75% to 85% being singletons, with the ten largest covering roughly 6.3%. Sequenced input: peripheral blood. The receptors were gathered from an older woman with acute or convalescent COVID-19.

The chain has TRBV2 and TRBJ1-5; tentative D call: TRBD1 (5 bases). This CDR3 has 14 residues. Germline V gene lookup returns CDR1 SNHLY and CDR2 FYNNEI. Trimming removed 6 bases at V and 6 bases at J, with 15 bases between. The chain's CDR3 is CASRAMGGGQPQHF. The DNA for the CDR3 is TGTGCCAGCAGAGCCATGGGGGGGGGTCAGCCCCAGCATTTT. Full variable domain (missing parts from reference TRBV2 and TRBJ1-5): EPEVTQTPSHQVTQMGQEVILRCVPISNHLYFYWYRQILGQKVEFLVSFYNNEISEKSEIFDDQFSVERPDGSNFTLKIRSTKLEDSAMYFCASRAMGGGQPQHFGDGTRLSIL.

J is TRBJ1-1 and V is TRBV27; unclear D gene. V lost 3 bases, J lost 4 bases, and 15 bases lay in between. The CDR3 totals 15 residues. Looked up from germline, CDR1 is MNHEY and CDR2 is SMNVEV (reference sequence). Here the CDR3 reads CASSFGFVPGTEAFF. CDR3 DNA sequence: TGTGCCAGCAGTTTCGGATTCGTTCCGGGCACTGAAGCTTTCTTT.

This chain uses TRBV9 with TRBJ2-5; 10 bases agree with TRBD1. Germline V gene sequence: CDR1 SGDLS, CDR2 YYNGEE. V was pared by 4 bases and J by 2 bases, with 5 bases of the junction left unmatched. The CDR3 covers 15 residues. CDR3 in amino acids: CASSTDRGPQETQYF. In nucleotides, the CDR3 is TGTGCCAGCAGCACCGACAGGGGGCCACAAGAGACCCAGTACTTC.